One and the same sample provided the 3 T cell receptor beta chains below, sequenced in a study of long-term antiretroviral therapy in people with HIV. Sequencing used immunoSEQ v3.0 at survey level. Data came from immunoSEQ multiplex PCR; TCRdb stores just in-frame clones and leaves some out. The profile shows more than 30,000 clones, about 83% of them singletons. Sample: unsorted PBMCs, taken 0.4 years before starting antiretroviral therapy. These receptors originate from a man younger than 30 with HIV.

The chain recombines TRBV4-1 with TRBJ2-5, with D maybe TRBD2 (5 bases). CDR3 length: 15 residues. The germline V gene encodes CDR1 MGHRA and CDR2 YSYEKL. V was pared by 2 bases and J by 5 bases, with 15 bases between. The CDR3 sequence: CASSQPWTWRETQYF. The CDR3 DNA reads TGCGCCAGCAGCCAACCTTGGACTTGGAGGGAGACCCAGTACTTC.

The V gene is TRBV15, the J gene TRBJ2-7, with no clear D. From germline, CDR1 is LNHNV and CDR2 YYDKDF (reference sequence). The germline V and J ends were trimmed by 6 bases and 6 bases, with 18 bases remaining between them. CDR3 size: 14 residues. For the CDR3, the DNA is TGTGCCACCAGGATGGATATCGGCTTATTCGAGCAGTACTTC. This translates into CATRMDIGLFEQYF. Complete variable domain (other parts from reference TRBV15 and TRBJ2-7): DAMVIQNPRYQVTQFGKPVTLSCSQTLNHNVMYWYQQKSSQAPKLLFHYYDKDFNNEADTPDNFQSRRPNTSFCFLDIRSPGLGDTAMYLCATRMDIGLFEQYFGPGTRLTVT.

The V and J genes are TRBV18 and TRBJ2-3; D gene unclear. Germline V gene data show CDR1 as KGHSH and CDR2 as LQKENI. The CDR3 totals 12 residues. Trimming took 5 bases from V and 6 from J, leaving 9 bases between them. Here the CDR3 DNA reads TGTGCCAGCTCAGTTCGAACCGATACGCAGTATTTT. This translates into CASSVRTDTQYF. Full variable domain (missing parts from reference TRBV18 and TRBJ2-3): NAGVMQNPRHLVRRRGQEARLRCSPMKGHSHVYWYRQLPEEGLKFMVYLQKENIIDESGMPKERFSAEFPKEGPSILRIQQVVRGDSAAYFCASSVRTDTQYFGPGTRLTVL.